The 15 T cell receptor beta chains below come from one sample, sequenced in a study of OX40 agonist ivuxolimab in advanced cancers. Some clones are missing from TCRdb's copy, which holds only in-frame ones; the method was immunoSEQ multiplex PCR. The sample lists about 19,000 clones, around 79% occurring once. The material sequenced was CD4+ or CD8+ T cells sorted from blood, taken in a trial of the OX40 agonist ivuxolimab. These receptors were collected from an adult with an advanced solid tumor such as melanoma, head and neck, liver or kidney cancer.

The chain carries TRBV27 and TRBJ1-2, with D perhaps matching TRBD1 (6 bases). V was trimmed by 1 base and J by 8 bases, leaving 14 bases between them. CDR1 and CDR2 from the germline V gene are MNHEY and SMNVEV (reference sequence). CDR3 length: 14 amino acids. CDR3 loop: CASSLLGGPGGYTF. CDR3 DNA: TGTGCCAGCAGTTTATTGGGGGGGCCGGGAGGCTACACCTTC.

This chain joins TRBV4-3 and TRBJ2-7, with D hard to call. The CDR3 has 15 residues. Trimming stripped 0 bases from V and 2 bases from J, with 11 bases between. Looked up from germline, CDR1 is LGHNA and CDR2 is YSLEER. The DNA of the CDR3 is TGCGCCAGCAGCCAAGATTCGGCTCCTCCCTACGAGCAGTACTTC. Translation: CASSQDSAPPYEQYF.

This clone was found a few times. The V call is TRBV4-1, the J call TRBJ2-7; 7 nucleotides line up with TRBD2. The ends lost 0 bases at V and 3 bases at J; junction bases unmatched: 8. Per germline, CDR1 MGHRA and CDR2 YSYEKL. The length of the CDR3 is 16 residues. CDR3 in DNA: TGCGCCAGCAGCCAAGATCGGGGGACTACCTACTACGAGCAGTACTTC. Translating gives CASSQDRGTTYYEQYF.

CDR3 nucleotide sequence: TGTGCCAGCAGCTTAGCGGTCCAGGGGGGGAATGAGCAGTTCTTC. Residues: CASSLAVQGGNEQFF. This rearrangement joins TRBV7-8 to TRBJ2-1; D tentatively reads TRBD1 or TRBD2 (7 bases each). V was trimmed by 0 bases and J by 7 bases, leaving 13 bases between them. Germline CDR1 SGHVS, CDR2 FQNEAQ. This CDR3 has 15 amino acids.

The chain is built from TRBV7-6 and TRBJ1-2; 7 bases agree with TRBD1. The J segment lost 3 bases and the V segment lost 5 bases, leaving 6 bases of the junction unmatched. Germline V lookup: CDR1 SGHVS, CDR2 FNYEAQ. This CDR3 has 14 amino acids. The CDR3 coding sequence is TGTGCCAGCAGCAAAAGTCAGGGGGACTATGGCTACACCTTC. Its protein product is CASSKSQGDYGYTF. The full variable domain, in which reference TRBV7-6 and TRBJ1-2 provide the parts outside the CDR3, is GAGVSQSPRYKVTKRGQDVALRCDPISGHVSLYWYRQALGQGPEFLTYFNYEAQQDKSGLPNDRFSAERPEGSISTLTIQRTEQRDSAMYRCASSKSQGDYGYTFGSGTRLTVV.

This clone was detected only a few times. This sequence joins TRBV4-3 and TRBJ2-3; D is uncertain. The V and J ends lost 4 bases and 5 bases respectively, with 10 bases between them. CDR1 and CDR2 from the germline V gene are LGHNA and YSLEER. The CDR3 is 13 residues long. The CDR3 reads CASSLLKKDTQYF. The CDR3 coding sequence is TGCGCCAGCAGCCTCCTCAAGAAAGATACGCAGTATTTT.

The chain links TRBV5-1 to TRBJ1-2; 7 nucleotides agree with TRBD1. V lost 4 bases to trimming and J lost 0 bases; unmatched junction nucleotides: 9. The CDR3 is 16 residues long. Germline V lookup: CDR1 SGHRS, CDR2 YFSETQ. The CDR3 DNA sequence: TGCGCCAGCAGCATAACGGACAGGACTTCTAACTATGGCTACACCTTC. It encodes CASSITDRTSNYGYTF.

Ten or more counts support this clone. This chain connects TRBV6-5 to TRBJ1-1; TRBD1 is a possible D gene (6 bases). The CDR3 is made up of 13 amino acids. V dropped 6 bases and J dropped 6 bases, with 14 bases sitting between them. Germline V gene data show CDR1 as MNHEY and CDR2 as SVGAGI. The CDR3 protein is CASRPRGAAEAFF. In DNA, the CDR3 is TGTGCCAGCAGGCCCCGGGGGGCCGCTGAAGCTTTCTTT.

The V gene is TRBV4-3, the J gene TRBJ1-1; D gene ambiguous. This CDR3 region has 14 residues. Looked up from germline, CDR1 is LGHNA and CDR2 is YSLEER. Trimming shortened V by 0 bases and J by 4 bases, and 9 bases separated the two germline ends. This CDR3 is CASSQDLITTEAFF. The CDR3 coding sequence is TGCGCCAGCAGCCAAGATCTTATAACCACTGAAGCTTTCTTT.

The chain uses TRBV9 and TRBJ2-7, with 7 bases matching TRBD1. CDR1 and CDR2 from the germline V gene are SGDLS and YYNGEE. Trimming removed 1 base from V and 7 bases from J; junction bases left unmatched: 5. The length of the CDR3 is 13 residues. This CDR3 reads CASSVPGQREQYF. CDR3 in DNA: TGTGCCAGCAGCGTACCGGGACAGAGAGAGCAGTACTTC.

This chain links TRBV7-3 with TRBJ2-3; TRBD2 matches 14 bases. Germline V gene data show CDR1 as SGHTA and CDR2 as FQGTGA. The CDR3 spans 16 residues. The J segment lost 6 bases and the V segment lost 5 bases, leaving 7 bases of the junction unmatched. The DNA for the CDR3 is TGTGCCAGCAGCAAAGGGACTAGCGGGAGTTTGGATACGCAGTATTTT. Protein: CASSKGTSGSLDTQYF.

The rearrangement joins TRBV5-4 to TRBJ2-3; D unclear. Trimming removed 7 bases from V and 4 bases from J, with 4 bases in between. CDR1 SGHNT and CDR2 YYREEE come from the germline V gene (reference sequence). This CDR3 has 10 amino acids. CDR3 sequence reads: CASGPDTQYF. CDR3 DNA sequence: TGTGCCAGCGGGCCAGATACGCAGTATTTT.

The rearrangement links TRBV5-4 to TRBJ2-7; 9 bases match TRBD2. V lost 0 bases and J lost 3; bases outside the gene matches: 4. CDR1 SGHNT and CDR2 YYREEE come from the germline V gene (reference sequence). The CDR3 totals 15 residues. Here the CDR3 DNA reads TGTGCCAGCAGCTTGGATCTAGCGGGAATCTACGAGCAGTACTTC. Protein sequence: CASSLDLAGIYEQYF.

The chain is built from TRBV14 and TRBJ1-4, with D uncertain. The CDR3 is 14 residues long. Germline loops: CDR1 SGHDN, CDR2 FVKESK. V lost 1 base, J lost 7 bases, and 10 bases lay in between. CDR3 loop: CASSQVSGSEKLFF. In DNA form, the CDR3 reads TGTGCCAGCAGCCAAGTGTCGGGCTCTGAAAAACTGTTTTTT.

The J gene is TRBJ2-3, the V gene TRBV5-1, with D unclear. V was cut by 8 bases and J by 0 bases, with 10 bases left in between. There are 13 residues in the CDR3. Germline lookup yields CDR1 SGHRS and CDR2 YFSETQ. The CDR3 DNA reads TGCGCCAGTAACAAGGGAAGCACAGATACGCAGTATTTT. This sequence encodes CASNKGSTDTQYF. The full variable domain, rest sourced from reference TRBV5-1 and TRBJ2-3, is KAGVTQTPRYLIKTRGQQVTLSCSPISGHRSVSWYQQTPGQGLQFLFEYFSETQRNKGNFPGRFSGRQFSNSRSEMNVSTLELGDSALYLCASNKGSTDTQYFGPGTRLTVL.